A selection of T cell receptor beta chains follows, all from one sample in a study of beta chain features in type 1 diabetes. Method: immunoSEQ multiplex PCR; TCRdb's copy keeps in-frame clones and lacks some. The sample records 500,000 to 700,000 clones, around a sixth being singletons. What was sequenced was naive CD4+ T cells from blood. The source is a man in his late teens or twenties in good health. Both conserved end residues are part of each CDR3. Each record gives: clone size, D gene, V gene, J gene, CDR3 protein, CDR3 DNA. The D gene is left open where the match is weak. Where a row states a size, it is once, few, many or the class of an expanded clone; other rows omit it.

NA	NA	TRBV6-1	TRBJ1-2	CASSELLYGYTF	TGTGCCAGCAGTGAACTTCTGTATGGCTACACCTTC
few	TRBD1	TRBV5-1	TRBJ2-7	CASSPLPTGVGYEQYF	TGCGCCAGCAGCCCGCTGCCGACAGGGGTGGGATACGAGCAGTACTTC
few	NA	TRBV2	TRBJ1-5	CASSGGNNQPQHF	TGTGCCAGCAGTGGAGGGAACAATCAGCCCCAGCATTTT
NA	NA	TRBV30	TRBJ2-7	CAWSRGYEQYF	TGTGCCTGGAGTCGGGGGTACGAGCAGTACTTC
few	TRBD2	TRBV5-4	TRBJ2-1	CASSLGTSNNEQFF	TGTGCCAGCAGCTTAGGGACTAGCAACAATGAGCAGTTCTTC
few	TRBD2	TRBV14	TRBJ2-2	CASSQVGGRNTGELFF	TGTGCCAGCAGCCAAGTGGGCGGGAGGAACACCGGGGAGCTGTTTTTT
few	TRBD2	TRBV7-2	TRBJ2-1	CASSLFLAVYNEQFF	TGTGCCAGCAGCTTATTCCTAGCGGTCTACAATGAGCAGTTCTTC
NA	TRBD1	TRBV18	TRBJ2-7	CASSPQSGGKYEQYF	TGTGCCAGCTCACCACAATCAGGGGGCAAGTACGAGCAGTACTTC
few	NA	TRBV19	TRBJ2-5	CASRPTHRNQETQYF	TGTGCCAGTAGACCCACCCACCGAAACCAAGAGACCCAGTACTTC
few	NA	TRBV29-1	TRBJ2-7	CSGGVPPSYEQYF	TGCAGCGGTGGAGTACCGCCCTCCTACGAGCAGTACTTC